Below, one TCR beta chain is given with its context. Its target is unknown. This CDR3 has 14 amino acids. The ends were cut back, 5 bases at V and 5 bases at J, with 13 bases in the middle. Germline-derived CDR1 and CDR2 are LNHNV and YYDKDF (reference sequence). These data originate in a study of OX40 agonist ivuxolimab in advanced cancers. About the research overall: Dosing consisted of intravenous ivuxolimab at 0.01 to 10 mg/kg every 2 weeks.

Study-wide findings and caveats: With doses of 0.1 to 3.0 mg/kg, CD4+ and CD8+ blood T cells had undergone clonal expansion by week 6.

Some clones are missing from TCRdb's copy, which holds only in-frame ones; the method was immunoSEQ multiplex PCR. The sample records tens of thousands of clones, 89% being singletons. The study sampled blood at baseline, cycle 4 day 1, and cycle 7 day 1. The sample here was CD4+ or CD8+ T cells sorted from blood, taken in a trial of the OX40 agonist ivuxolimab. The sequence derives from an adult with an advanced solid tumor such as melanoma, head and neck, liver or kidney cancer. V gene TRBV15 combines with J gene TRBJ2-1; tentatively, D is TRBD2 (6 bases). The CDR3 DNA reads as TGTGCCACCAGCCCTACGGGACTCCACAATGAGCAGTTCTTC. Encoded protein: CATSPTGLHNEQFF.